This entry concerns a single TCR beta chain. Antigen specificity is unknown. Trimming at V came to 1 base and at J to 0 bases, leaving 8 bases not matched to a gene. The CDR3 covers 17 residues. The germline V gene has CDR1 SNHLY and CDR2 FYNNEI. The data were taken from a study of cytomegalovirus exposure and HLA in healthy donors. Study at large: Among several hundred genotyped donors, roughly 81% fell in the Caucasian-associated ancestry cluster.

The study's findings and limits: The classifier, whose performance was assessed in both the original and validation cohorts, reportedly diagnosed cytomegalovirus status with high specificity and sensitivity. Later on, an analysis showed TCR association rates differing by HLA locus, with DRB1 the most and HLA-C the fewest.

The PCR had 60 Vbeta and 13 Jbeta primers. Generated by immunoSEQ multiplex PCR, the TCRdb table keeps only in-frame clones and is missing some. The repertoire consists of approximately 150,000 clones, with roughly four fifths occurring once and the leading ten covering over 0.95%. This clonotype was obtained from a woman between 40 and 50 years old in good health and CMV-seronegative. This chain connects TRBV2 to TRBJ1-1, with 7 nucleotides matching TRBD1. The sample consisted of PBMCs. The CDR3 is CASSEVRGPTMNTEAFF. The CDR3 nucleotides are TGTGCCAGCAGTGAAGTAAGGGGGCCTACAATGAACACTGAAGCTTTCTTT. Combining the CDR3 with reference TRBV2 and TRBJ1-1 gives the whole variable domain EPEVTQTPSHQVTQMGQEVILRCVPISNHLYFYWYRQILGQKVEFLVSFYNNEISEKSEIFDDQFSVERPDGSNFTLKIRSTKLEDSAMYFCASSEVRGPTMNTEAFFGQGTRLTVV.